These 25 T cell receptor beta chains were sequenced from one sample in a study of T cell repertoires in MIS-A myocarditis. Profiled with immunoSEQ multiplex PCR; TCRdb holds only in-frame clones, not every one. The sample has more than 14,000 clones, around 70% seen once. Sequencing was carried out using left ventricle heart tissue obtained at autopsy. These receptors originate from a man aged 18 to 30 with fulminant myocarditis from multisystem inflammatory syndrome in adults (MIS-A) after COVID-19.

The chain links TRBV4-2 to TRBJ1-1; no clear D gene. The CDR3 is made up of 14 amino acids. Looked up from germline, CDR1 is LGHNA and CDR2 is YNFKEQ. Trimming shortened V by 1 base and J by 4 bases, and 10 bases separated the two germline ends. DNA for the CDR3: TGTGCCAGCAGCCAAGCGCGGGGTGGCACTGAAGCTTTCTTT. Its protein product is CASSQARGGTEAFF.

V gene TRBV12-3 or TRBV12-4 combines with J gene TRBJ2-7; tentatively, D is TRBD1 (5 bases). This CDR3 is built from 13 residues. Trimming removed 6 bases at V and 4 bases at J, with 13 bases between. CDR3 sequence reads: CASSPTTGYEQYF. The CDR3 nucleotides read TGTGCCAGCAGCCCCACCACAGGATACGAGCAGTACTTC.

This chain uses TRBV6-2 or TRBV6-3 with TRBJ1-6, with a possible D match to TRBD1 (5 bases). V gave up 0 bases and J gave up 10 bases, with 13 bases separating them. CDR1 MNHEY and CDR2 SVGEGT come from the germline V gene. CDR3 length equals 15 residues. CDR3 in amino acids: CASSYSQGETSPLHF. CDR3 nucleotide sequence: TGTGCCAGCAGTTACTCCCAAGGGGAAACGTCACCCCTCCACTTT.

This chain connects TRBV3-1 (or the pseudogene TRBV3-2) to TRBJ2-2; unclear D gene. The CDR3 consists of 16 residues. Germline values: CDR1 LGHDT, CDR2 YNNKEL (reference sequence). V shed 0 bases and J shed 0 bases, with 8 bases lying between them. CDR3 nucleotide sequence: TGTGCCAGCAGCCAAGATGTAGGGACGAACACCGGGGAGCTGTTTTTT. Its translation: CASSQDVGTNTGELFF.

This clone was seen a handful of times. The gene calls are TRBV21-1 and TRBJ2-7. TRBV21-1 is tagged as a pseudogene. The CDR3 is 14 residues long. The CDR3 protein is CASRPGSRVDEQYF. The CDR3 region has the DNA TGTGCCAGCCGTCCGGGGAGCAGGGTGGACGAGCAGTACTTC.

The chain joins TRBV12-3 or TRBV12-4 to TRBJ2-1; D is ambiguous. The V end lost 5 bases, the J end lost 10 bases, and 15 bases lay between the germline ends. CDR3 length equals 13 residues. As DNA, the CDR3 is TGTGCCAGCAGTCAAGGCGAACCTACCGAGCAGTTCTTC. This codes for CASSQGEPTEQFF.

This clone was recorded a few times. The CDR3 bases are TGTGCCAGCACCGTCCTCCTGGCTAGCGGGCTAAGCACAGATACGCAGTATTTT. This translates into CASTVLLASGLSTDTQYF. This chain joins TRBV28 and TRBJ2-3, with 8 bases lining up with TRBD2. This CDR3 spans 18 amino acids. Germline V CDR1 and CDR2: MDHEN, SYDVKM. V trimming: 7 bases; J trimming: 0 bases; junction bases outside the gene matches: 15. Supplemented by reference TRBV28 and TRBJ2-3, the full variable domain reads DVKVTQSSRYLVKRTGEKVFLECVQDMDHENMFWYRQDPGLGLRLIYFSYDVKMKEKGDIPEGYSVSREKKERFSLILESASTNQTSMYLCASTVLLASGLSTDTQYFGPGTRLTVL.

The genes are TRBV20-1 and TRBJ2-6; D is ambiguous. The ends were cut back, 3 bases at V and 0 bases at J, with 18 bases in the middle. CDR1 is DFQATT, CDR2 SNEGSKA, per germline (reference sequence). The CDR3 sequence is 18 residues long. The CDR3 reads CSASSLFEVSSGANVLTF. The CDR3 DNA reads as TGCAGTGCTAGTAGCCTCTTTGAAGTGAGCTCTGGGGCCAACGTCCTGACTTTC.

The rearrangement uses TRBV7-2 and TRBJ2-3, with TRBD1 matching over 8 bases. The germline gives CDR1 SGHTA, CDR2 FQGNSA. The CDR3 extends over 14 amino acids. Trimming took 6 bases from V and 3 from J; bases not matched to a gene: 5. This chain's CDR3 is CASSPWTGTDTQYF. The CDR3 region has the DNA TGTGCCAGCAGTCCCTGGACAGGGACAGATACGCAGTATTTT.

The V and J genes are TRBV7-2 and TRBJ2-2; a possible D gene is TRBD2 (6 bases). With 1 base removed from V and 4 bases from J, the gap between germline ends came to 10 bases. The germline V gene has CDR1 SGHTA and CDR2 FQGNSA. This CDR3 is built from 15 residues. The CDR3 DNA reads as TGTGCCAGCAGCTTAGGGAGGGTTGGCACCGGGGAGCTGTTTTTT. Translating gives CASSLGRVGTGELFF.

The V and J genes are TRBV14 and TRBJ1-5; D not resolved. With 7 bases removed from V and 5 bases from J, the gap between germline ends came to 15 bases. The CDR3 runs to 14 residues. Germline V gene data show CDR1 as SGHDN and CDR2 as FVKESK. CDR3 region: CASNPHSYHQPQHF. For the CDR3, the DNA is TGTGCCAGCAACCCTCACAGTTACCATCAGCCCCAGCATTTT.

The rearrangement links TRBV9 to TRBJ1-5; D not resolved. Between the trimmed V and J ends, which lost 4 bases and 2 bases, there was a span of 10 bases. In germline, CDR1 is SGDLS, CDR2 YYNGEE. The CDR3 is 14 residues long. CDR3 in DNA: TGTGCCAGCAGCTTTGGTTGGGGCAATCAGCCCCAGCATTTT. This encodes CASSFGWGNQPQHF.

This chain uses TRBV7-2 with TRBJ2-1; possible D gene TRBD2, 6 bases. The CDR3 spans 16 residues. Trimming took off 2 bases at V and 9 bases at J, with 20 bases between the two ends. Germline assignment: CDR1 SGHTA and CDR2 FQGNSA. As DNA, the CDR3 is TGTGCCAGCAGCTTAATGGAACCGGGGGTCTCGGGTGAGCAGTTCTTC. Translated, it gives CASSLMEPGVSGEQFF.

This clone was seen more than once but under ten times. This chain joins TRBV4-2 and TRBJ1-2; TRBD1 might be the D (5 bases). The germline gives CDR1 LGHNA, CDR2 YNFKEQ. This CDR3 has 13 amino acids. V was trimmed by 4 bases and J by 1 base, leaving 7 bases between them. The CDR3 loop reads CASSPRVNYGYTF. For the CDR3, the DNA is TGTGCCAGCAGCCCCAGGGTTAACTATGGCTACACCTTC.

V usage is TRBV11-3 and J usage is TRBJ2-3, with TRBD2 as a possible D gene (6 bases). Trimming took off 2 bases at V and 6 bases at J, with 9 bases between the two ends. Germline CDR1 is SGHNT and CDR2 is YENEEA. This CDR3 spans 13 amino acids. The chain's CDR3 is CASSLRGMDTQYF. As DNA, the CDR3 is TGTGCCAGCAGCTTACGGGGGATGGATACGCAGTATTTT.

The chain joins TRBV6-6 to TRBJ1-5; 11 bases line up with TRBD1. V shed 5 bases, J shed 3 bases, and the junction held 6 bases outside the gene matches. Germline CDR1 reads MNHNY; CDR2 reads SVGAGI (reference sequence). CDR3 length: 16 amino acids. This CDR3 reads CASSPRTGGHNQPQHF. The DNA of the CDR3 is TGTGCCAGCAGTCCGCGGACAGGGGGCCACAATCAGCCCCAGCATTTT.

CDR3 sequence (DNA): TGTGCCAGCAGCCCACCCAGAAAAGGACAGCAAGACTCTGGGGCCAACGTCCTGACTTTC. Protein: CASSPPRKGQQDSGANVLTF. The genes are TRBV9 and TRBJ2-6; D may be TRBD1 (6 bases). The length of the CDR3 is 20 residues. Germline V gene data show CDR1 as SGDLS and CDR2 as YYNGEE. V lost 4 bases, J lost 0 bases, and 23 bases lay in between.

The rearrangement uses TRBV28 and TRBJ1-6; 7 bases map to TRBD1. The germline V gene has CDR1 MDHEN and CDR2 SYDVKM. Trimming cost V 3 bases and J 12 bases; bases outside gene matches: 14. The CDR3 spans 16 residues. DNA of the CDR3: TGTGCCAGCAGTTTCTCCCCGGCAGGGGGGGTTCTACCCCTCCACTTT. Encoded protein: CASSFSPAGGVLPLHF.

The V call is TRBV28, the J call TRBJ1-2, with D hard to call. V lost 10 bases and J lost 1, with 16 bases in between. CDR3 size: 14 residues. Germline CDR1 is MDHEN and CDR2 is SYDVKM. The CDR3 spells CATIPRIRNYGYTF. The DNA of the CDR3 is TGTGCCACCATCCCTAGGATCCGTAACTATGGCTACACCTTC.

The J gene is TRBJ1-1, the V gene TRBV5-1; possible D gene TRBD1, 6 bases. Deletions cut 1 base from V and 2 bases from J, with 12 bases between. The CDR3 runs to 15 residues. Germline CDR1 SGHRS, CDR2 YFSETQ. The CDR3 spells CASSLKGGQNTEAFF. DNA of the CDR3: TGCGCCAGCAGCTTGAAAGGGGGGCAAAACACTGAAGCTTTCTTT.

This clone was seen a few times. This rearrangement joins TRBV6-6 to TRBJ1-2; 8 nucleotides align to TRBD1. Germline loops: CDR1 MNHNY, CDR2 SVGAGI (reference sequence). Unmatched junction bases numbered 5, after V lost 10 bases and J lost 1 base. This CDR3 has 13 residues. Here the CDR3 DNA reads TGTGCCATCGACAGGGGATTTAACTATGGCTACACCTTC. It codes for CAIDRGFNYGYTF.

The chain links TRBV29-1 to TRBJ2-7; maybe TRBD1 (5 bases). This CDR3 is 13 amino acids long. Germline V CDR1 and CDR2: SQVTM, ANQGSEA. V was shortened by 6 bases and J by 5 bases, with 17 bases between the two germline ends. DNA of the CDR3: TGCAGCGTCCGAAGACAGTCGTCTAACGAGCAGTACTTC. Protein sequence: CSVRRQSSNEQYF.

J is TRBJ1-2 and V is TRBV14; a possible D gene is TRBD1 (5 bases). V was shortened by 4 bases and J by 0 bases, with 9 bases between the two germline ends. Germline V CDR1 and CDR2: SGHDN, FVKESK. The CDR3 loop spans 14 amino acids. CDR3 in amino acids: CASSLQGANYGYTF. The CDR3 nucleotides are TGTGCCAGCAGCCTGCAGGGTGCTAACTATGGCTACACCTTC. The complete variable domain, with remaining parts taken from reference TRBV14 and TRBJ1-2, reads EAGVTQFPSHSVIEKGQTVTLRCDPISGHDNLYWYRRVMGKEIKFLLHFVKESKQDESGMPNNRFLAERTGGTYSTLKVQPAELEDSGVYFCASSLQGANYGYTFGSGTRLTVV.

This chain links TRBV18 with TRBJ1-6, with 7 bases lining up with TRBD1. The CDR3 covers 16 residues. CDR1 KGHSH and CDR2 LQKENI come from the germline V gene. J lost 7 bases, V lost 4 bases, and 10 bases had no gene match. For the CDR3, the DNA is TGTGCCAGCTCACTAAATACCGGGACAGAAAATTCACCCCTCCACTTT. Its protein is CASSLNTGTENSPLHF.

CDR3 bases: TGTGCCAGCAGCCCCCTCGACAGGACCAGTGTAGGCTACACCTTC. Translation: CASSPLDRTSVGYTF. The chain combines TRBV9 with TRBJ1-2; tentative D call: TRBD1 (6 bases). Per the germline V gene, CDR1 is SGDLS and CDR2 is YYNGEE. The V and J ends lost 4 bases and 8 bases respectively, with 21 bases between them. The length of the CDR3 is 15 residues.